These 22 T cell receptor beta chains came from one sample sequenced in a study of shared T cell receptors in the human thymus. TCRdb's table, derived via immunoSEQ multiplex PCR, lists solely in-frame clones and lacks some. Counted here are about 400,000 clones, 85% to 95% occurring once; the ten biggest clones make up 0.015% to 0.02%. Sequencing used thymocytes. These TCRs come from a human donor.

CDR3 DNA: TGTGCCAGCAGCTTTTTTGGGACTAGCGGGAGGGCGGTCAATGAGCAGTTCTTC. Its translation is CASSFFGTSGRAVNEQFF. The rearrangement uses TRBV7-9 and TRBJ2-1; 16 positions agree with TRBD2. The germline V gene has CDR1 SEHNR and CDR2 FQNEAQ (reference sequence). The J segment lost 6 bases and the V segment lost 3 bases, leaving 8 bases of the junction unmatched. CDR3 length: 18 amino acids.

This chain links TRBV7-8 with TRBJ2-7; D is ambiguous. Germline V CDR1 and CDR2: SGHVS, FQNEAQ. The V end lost 3 bases, the J end lost 3 bases, and 9 bases lay between the germline ends. This CDR3 contains 13 residues. CDR3 residues: CASSFGIRYEQYF. The CDR3 DNA reads as TGTGCCAGCAGCTTTGGGATACGCTACGAGCAGTACTTC.

The V and J genes are TRBV7-9 and TRBJ2-1, with D perhaps TRBD2 (5 bases). V lost 2 bases, J lost 12 bases, and 17 bases lay in between. Per the germline V gene, CDR1 is SEHNR and CDR2 is FQNEAQ (reference sequence). The CDR3 sequence is 14 residues long. CDR3 coding DNA: TGTGCCAGCAGCTTAACGGGCCGGGATGGAGGGCAGTTCTTC. This encodes CASSLTGRDGGQFF.

V and J are TRBV18 and TRBJ1-5; tentative D call: TRBD1 (5 bases). The length of the CDR3 is 14 residues. Germline assignment: CDR1 KGHSH and CDR2 LQKENI. The ends were cut back, 6 bases at V and 9 bases at J, with 18 bases in the middle. The CDR3 DNA reads as TGTGCCAGCTCGACAAGCAGGGACGTCGGGCCCCAGCATTTT. Amino acids: CASSTSRDVGPQHF.

This clone came up once. This chain uses TRBV27 with TRBJ2-6; D not certain. The CDR3 covers 15 residues. CDR1 and CDR2 (germline): MNHEY, SMNVEV (reference sequence). V was trimmed by 2 bases and J by 2 bases, leaving 7 bases between them. The CDR3 bases are TGTGCCAGCAGTTTAGGTGAGACTGGGGCCAACGTCCTGACTTTC. Protein: CASSLGETGANVLTF.

V and J are TRBV18 and TRBJ2-1; TRBD1 is a possible D gene (6 bases). Germline V gene sequence: CDR1 KGHSH, CDR2 LQKENI. Trimming left V 6 bases short and J 2 bases short, with 17 bases between. This CDR3 comprises 16 residues. The CDR3 nucleotides are TGTGCCAGCTCCCTCCTCGTGGACAGACCCTACAATGAGCAGTTCTTC. It yields the protein CASSLLVDRPYNEQFF.

The sample holds one count of this clone. The chain carries TRBV9 and TRBJ2-2; D is unclear. Trimming cost V 5 bases and J 7 bases, with 15 bases left between them. The germline gives CDR1 SGDLS, CDR2 YYNGEE. This CDR3 contains 14 residues. The CDR3, as DNA: TGTGCCAGCAGAAGGAGCCGGTTAAGCGGGGAGCTGTTTTTT. It translates to CASRRSRLSGELFF.

The V gene is TRBV10-3, the J gene TRBJ1-5; TRBD1 agrees at 7 bases. The CDR3 runs 18 residues. V shed 2 bases and J 0 bases; nucleotides not matched to a gene: 10. Germline V gene lookup returns CDR1 ENHRY and CDR2 SYGVKD. CDR3 sequence reads: CAISEPRGDPYSNQPQHF. The CDR3, as DNA: TGTGCCATCAGTGAGCCCAGGGGGGACCCTTATAGCAATCAGCCCCAGCATTTT.

CDR3 region: CASSLPPEPAGLVVPDTQYF. The CDR3 DNA is TGTGCCAGCAGTTTACCCCCCGAACCTGCGGGACTAGTGGTCCCAGATACGCAGTATTTT. The gene calls are TRBV27 and TRBJ2-3, with 8 bases fitting TRBD2. Trimming took 2 bases from V and 4 from J; bases not matched to a gene: 20. CDR3 length: 20 amino acids. The germline V gene encodes CDR1 MNHEY and CDR2 SMNVEV (reference sequence).

J is TRBJ2-2 and V is TRBV7-2; the match to TRBD2 covers 11 bases. CDR1 and CDR2 (germline): SGHTA, FQGNSA. V lost 8 bases, J lost 4 bases, and 18 bases stayed unmatched. The CDR3 has 19 amino acids. The CDR3 protein is CASPKRNQGLAAGTGELFF. DNA for the CDR3: TGTGCCAGCCCGAAACGCAATCAGGGACTAGCGGCGGGCACCGGGGAGCTGTTTTTT.

This clone came up once. This chain uses TRBV7-9 with TRBJ2-1; 7 bases align to TRBD1. Germline V gene data show CDR1 as SEHNR and CDR2 as FQNEAQ (reference sequence). The CDR3 runs 16 residues. V trimming: 5 bases; J trimming: 2 bases; junction bases outside the gene matches: 9. CDR3 loop: CASSREDRSAYNEQFF. The CDR3 DNA sequence: TGTGCCAGCAGCCGCGAGGACAGGAGTGCCTACAATGAGCAGTTCTTC.

This clone is a singleton in its sample. V usage is TRBV7-2 and J usage is TRBJ2-1; 9 bases are a match to TRBD2. Per germline, CDR1 SGHTA and CDR2 FQGNSA. The junction had 3 bases not matched to a gene; V was cut back by 1 base and J by 5 bases. The CDR3 contains 15 residues. The DNA of the CDR3 is TGTGCCAGCAGCTTAGTTGCTAGCGGGAACAATGAGCAGTTCTTC. This codes for CASSLVASGNNEQFF.

The CDR3 reads CASNGYDTEAFF. The CDR3 coding sequence is TGTGCCAGCAACGGGTACGACACTGAAGCTTTCTTT. V and J are TRBV6-5 and TRBJ1-1; D call uncertain. Trimming took 7 bases from V and 3 from J, leaving 9 bases between them. The length of the CDR3 is 12 residues. Per the germline V gene, CDR1 is MNHEY and CDR2 is SVGAGI.

The chain combines TRBV27 with TRBJ2-5, with D tentatively TRBD2 (6 bases). This CDR3 has 13 residues. V gave up 3 bases and J gave up 4 bases, with 9 bases separating them. Germline V gene lookup returns CDR1 MNHEY and CDR2 SMNVEV (reference sequence). The CDR3 DNA follows: TGTGCCAGCAGTTTGGAGGGGTCAGAGACCCAGTACTTC. This sequence encodes CASSLEGSETQYF.

This clone was counted a few times. This chain links TRBV4-3 with TRBJ2-7; the match to TRBD2 covers 8 bases. V was pared by 2 bases and J by 1 base, with 7 bases of the junction left unmatched. There are 16 residues in the CDR3. The germline CDR1 and CDR2 sequences are LGHNA and YSLEER. The CDR3 coding sequence is TGCGCCAGCAGCCAAACTGGGGCGGGAGGTTCCTACGAGCAGTACTTC. Protein product: CASSQTGAGGSYEQYF.

The chain links TRBV5-6 to TRBJ2-7, with 10 bases fitting TRBD1. Germline V gene lookup returns CDR1 SGHDT and CDR2 YYEEEE. The CDR3 loop spans 17 amino acids. V gave up 2 bases and J gave up 3 bases; unmatched junction bases: 11. The CDR3 DNA reads as TGTGCCAGCAGCTTTGGGGGACAGGGGCGCCGCTACTACGAGCAGTACTTC. Translation gives CASSFGGQGRRYYEQYF.

V is TRBV4-2 and J is TRBJ1-5; TRBD1 aligns across 10 bases. Germline-derived CDR1 and CDR2 are LGHNA and YNFKEQ. This CDR3 contains 19 residues. V shed 4 bases, J shed 1 base, and the junction held 13 bases outside the gene matches. The CDR3 sequence: CASSPFNPDRGQSNQPQHF. For the CDR3, the DNA is TGTGCCAGCAGCCCCTTCAACCCTGACAGGGGGCAAAGCAATCAGCCCCAGCATTTT.

This chain joins TRBV7-9 and TRBJ2-3; D is perhaps TRBD2 (5 bases). This CDR3 comprises 16 residues. Germline lookup yields CDR1 SEHNR and CDR2 FQNEAQ (reference sequence). Between the trimmed V and J ends, which lost 6 bases and 0 bases, there was a span of 16 bases. The CDR3 DNA reads TGTGCCAGCAGGCCGCGGGTGATATCTAGCACAGATACGCAGTATTTT. Amino acids: CASRPRVISSTDTQYF.

The chain links TRBV5-1 to TRBJ2-1; possible D gene TRBD1, 5 bases. With 4 bases removed from V and 0 bases from J, the gap between germline ends came to 20 bases. The CDR3 is 18 amino acids. The germline V gene has CDR1 SGHRS and CDR2 YFSETQ. The CDR3 spells CASSVKGHQGSSYNEQFF. CDR3 nucleotides: TGCGCCAGCAGCGTGAAAGGCCACCAGGGTAGCTCCTACAATGAGCAGTTCTTC. The entire variable domain, with the rest obtained from reference TRBV5-1 and TRBJ2-1, is as follows: KAGVTQTPRYLIKTRGQQVTLSCSPISGHRSVSWYQQTPGQGLQFLFEYFSETQRNKGNFPGRFSGRQFSNSRSEMNVSTLELGDSALYLCASSVKGHQGSSYNEQFFGPGTRLTVL.

The V call is TRBV7-9, the J call TRBJ2-1, with a weak D call TRBD2 (6 bases). V lost 8 bases to trimming and J lost 2 bases, with 10 bases between them. Germline assignment: CDR1 SEHNR and CDR2 FQNEAQ (reference sequence). The CDR3 length is 13 residues. The CDR3, as DNA: TGTGCCAGCCGGGGGATAGCCTACAATGAGCAGTTCTTC. Translating gives CASRGIAYNEQFF.

The V call is TRBV18, the J call TRBJ2-2; TRBD1 aligns across 7 bases. V was pared by 6 bases and J by 3 bases, with 4 bases of the junction left unmatched. The CDR3 runs to 14 residues. Germline values: CDR1 KGHSH, CDR2 LQKENI. The CDR3 reads CASSDRVDTGELFF. For the CDR3, the DNA is TGTGCCAGCTCCGACAGGGTCGACACCGGGGAGCTGTTTTTT.

The rearrangement uses TRBV14 and TRBJ1-3; D is uncertain. Trimming took off 5 bases at V and 0 bases at J, with 14 bases between the two ends. This CDR3 has 16 amino acids. The V gene's germline CDR1 is SGHDN and CDR2 FVKESK. The CDR3 protein is CASSTKRHHSGNTIYF. CDR3 bases: TGTGCCAGCAGCACTAAGAGACACCACTCTGGAAACACCATATATTTT.